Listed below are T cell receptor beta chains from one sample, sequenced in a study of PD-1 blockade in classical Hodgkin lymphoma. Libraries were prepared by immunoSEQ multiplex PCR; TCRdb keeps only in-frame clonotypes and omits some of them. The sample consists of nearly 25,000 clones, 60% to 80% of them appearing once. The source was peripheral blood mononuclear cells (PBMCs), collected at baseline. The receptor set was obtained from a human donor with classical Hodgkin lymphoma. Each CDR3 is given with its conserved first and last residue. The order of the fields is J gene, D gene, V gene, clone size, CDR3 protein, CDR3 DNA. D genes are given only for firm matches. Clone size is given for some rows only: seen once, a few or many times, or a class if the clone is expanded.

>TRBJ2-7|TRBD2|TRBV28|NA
CASSLGGNEQYF
TGTGCCAGCAGTTTGGGAGGGAACGAGCAGTACTTC
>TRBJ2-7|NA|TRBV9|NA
CASSFGASLSYEQYF
TGTGCCAGCAGCTTTGGGGCTAGCCTTTCCTACGAGCAGTACTTC
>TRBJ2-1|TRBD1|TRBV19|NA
CASSTRDRGGNEQFF
TGTGCCAGTAGTACCCGGGACAGGGGGGGCAATGAGCAGTTCTTC
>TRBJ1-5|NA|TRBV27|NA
CASSLWSNQPQHF
TGTGCCAGCAGTTTATGGAGTAATCAGCCCCAGCATTTT
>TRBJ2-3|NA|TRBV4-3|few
CASSQYRDPPHDTQYF
TGCGCCAGCAGCCAGTATCGAGACCCCCCACACGATACGCAGTATTTT
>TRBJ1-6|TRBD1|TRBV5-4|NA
CASTDRGSGNSPLHF
TGTGCCAGCACGGACAGGGGAAGCGGTAATTCACCCCTCCACTTT
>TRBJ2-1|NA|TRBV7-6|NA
CASSLSGVSYNEQFF
TGTGCCAGCAGCCTCTCAGGGGTTAGCTACAATGAGCAGTTCTTC
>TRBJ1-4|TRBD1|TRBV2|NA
CASSPFRGREEKLFF
TGTGCCAGCAGTCCATTCAGGGGGCGGGAAGAAAAACTGTTTTTT
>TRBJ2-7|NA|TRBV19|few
CATRPGSSYEQYF
TGTGCCACCCGGCCAGGGAGCTCCTACGAGCAGTACTTC
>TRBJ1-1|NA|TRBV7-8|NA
CASSFMEGEGVTEAFF
TGTGCCAGCAGCTTTATGGAGGGTGAGGGGGTCACTGAAGCTTTCTTT
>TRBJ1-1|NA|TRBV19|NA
CASSIGGIGEGPEAFF
TGTGCCAGTAGTATAGGGGGCATAGGAGAAGGCCCTGAAGCTTTCTTT
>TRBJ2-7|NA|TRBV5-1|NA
CASSFLGISSYEQYF
TGCGCCAGCAGCTTTTTGGGCATTAGCTCCTACGAGCAGTACTTC
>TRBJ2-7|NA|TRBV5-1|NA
CASSLGDEQYF
TGCGCCAGCAGCTTGGGGGACGAGCAGTACTTC
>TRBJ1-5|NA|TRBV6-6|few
CASSYSNTNQPQHF
TGTGCCAGCAGTTACTCGAACACCAATCAGCCCCAGCATTTT
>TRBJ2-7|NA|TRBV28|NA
CASSLSEEVYEQYF
TGTGCCAGCAGTTTATCCGAAGAGGTTTACGAGCAGTACTTC
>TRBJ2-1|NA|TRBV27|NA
CASSLAGTADYNEQFF
TGTGCCAGCAGTTTAGCTGGGACCGCAGATTACAATGAGCAGTTCTTC
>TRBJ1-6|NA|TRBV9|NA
CASGLSSTANSPLHF
TGTGCCAGCGGCCTCTCGTCTACAGCAAATTCACCCCTCCACTTT
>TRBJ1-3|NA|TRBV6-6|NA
CASSLGNTIYF
TGTGCCAGCAGTTTGGGGAACACCATATATTTT